This T cell receptor beta chain appears in the sequencing data of a study of early T cells in non-severe SARS-CoV-2 infection. Across the study: Sequencing of bulk RNA from unsorted whole blood was done, without chain pairing. General observations from the study: Private and CD4 specificities were missed by VDJdb matching, skewed to anti-spike CD8.

As concerns this clonotype: The antigen remains undetermined.

Germline V CDR1 and CDR2: DFQATT, SNEGSKA (reference sequence). The CDR3 contains 15 residues. Losses at the gene ends were 4 bases for V and 0 bases for J; bases not matched to a gene: 7. The TCR library protocol attached unique molecular identifiers to the individual cDNA molecules. TCRdb processed the 5' RACE reads anew with MiXCR; each CDR3 protein has one entry. The data hold around 100,000 distinct CDR3 sequences, with over 15% observed a single time. This receptor was taken from an adult who was a healthcare worker with PCR-confirmed SARS-CoV-2 infection or an uninfected control (not recorded which). The chain employs TRBV20-1 and TRBJ1-1, with 8 positions matching TRBD1. Sample: whole blood. In DNA, the CDR3 is TGCAGTGCTAATCCAGGGGGCCTGGTGAACACTGAAGCTTTCTTT. Its translation is CSANPGGLVNTEAFF.